The 32 T cell receptor beta chains listed next were all sequenced from one sample in a study of shared clonotypes between healthy human individuals. Only in-frame clones appear in the TCRdb table, and some are missing; sequencing was by immunoSEQ multiplex PCR. The data contain over 100,000 clones, about 70% of them singletons. Sequenced input: memory CD8+ T cells sorted from blood. Noted subset: CD45RO+ cells pooled with CCR7-negative TemRA cells. All receptors come from a woman under 40 in good health.

The chain combines TRBV28 with TRBJ1-1; D uncertain. Germline V gene data show CDR1 as MDHEN and CDR2 as SYDVKM. V was shortened by 6 bases and J by 3 bases, with 20 bases between the two germline ends. The CDR3 loop spans 16 amino acids. The DNA of the CDR3 is TGTGCCAGCAGCCAATCCGACTGGCTCCCGGACACTGAAGCTTTCTTT. Its protein is CASSQSDWLPDTEAFF.

The genes are TRBV5-5 and TRBJ1-4; 9 bases line up with TRBD1. Per germline, CDR1 SGHKS and CDR2 YYEKEE (reference sequence). The CDR3 sequence is 17 residues long. The V and J ends lost 4 bases and 0 bases, in that order; junction bases with no gene match: 7. The CDR3 loop reads CASSAGQGIPTNEKLFF. As DNA, the CDR3 is TGTGCCAGCAGCGCAGGACAGGGGATTCCAACTAATGAAAAACTGTTTTTT.

This clone was recorded only once. This chain joins TRBV30 and TRBJ1-5; perhaps TRBD1 as D (5 bases). V lost 0 bases and J lost 3, with 12 bases in between. The germline V gene encodes CDR1 GTSNPN and CDR2 SVGIG (reference sequence). This CDR3 contains 15 residues. The CDR3 is CAWSVDPGYNQPQHF. The DNA for the CDR3 is TGTGCCTGGAGTGTAGATCCAGGGTACAATCAGCCCCAGCATTTT.

This chain uses TRBV28 with TRBJ2-3; TRBD2 agrees at 10 bases. Unmatched junction bases numbered 5, after V lost 2 bases and J lost 3 bases. Germline-derived CDR1 and CDR2 are MDHEN and SYDVKM. The CDR3 spans 16 residues. This chain's CDR3 is CASSLLAGAGTDTQYF. The CDR3 nucleotides are TGTGCCAGCAGTTTACTAGCGGGAGCGGGTACAGATACGCAGTATTTT.

This chain joins TRBV6-1 and TRBJ1-2; D possibly corresponds to TRBD1 (6 bases). The CDR3 runs 16 residues. Trimming pared 2 bases from V and 2 bases from J, leaving 15 bases between. Germline V gene sequence: CDR1 MNHNS, CDR2 SASEGT. CDR3 amino acids: CASSEYRTDQNYGYTF. The DNA for the CDR3 is TGTGCCAGCAGTGAATATAGGACAGACCAAAACTATGGCTACACCTTC.

This rearrangement joins TRBV19 to TRBJ2-7, with D perhaps TRBD1 or TRBD2 (6 bases each). The germline CDR1 and CDR2 sequences are LNHDA and SQIVND (reference sequence). The V end was cut by 3 bases, the J end by 7 bases, with 13 bases between. The CDR3 totals 13 residues. CDR3 coding DNA: TGTGCCAGTAGTATTCTCGGGGGCTCGGAGCAGTACTTC. Its protein is CASSILGGSEQYF.

This chain joins TRBV18 and TRBJ2-1; 7 bases line up with TRBD2. CDR3 length: 20 residues. V was clipped by 0 bases and J by 1 base; unmatched bases: 15. The V gene's germline CDR1 is KGHSH and CDR2 LQKENI. The CDR3 nucleotides are TGTGCCAGCTCACCACCGGGGGGGAGAAGTGAGGCAAGGTCCTACAATGAGCAGTTCTTC. Amino acid sequence: CASSPPGGRSEARSYNEQFF.

This clone was found a few times. The chain is built from TRBV2 and TRBJ2-1; 8 nucleotides align to TRBD2. CDR1 and CDR2 from the germline V gene are SNHLY and FYNNEI. Losses at the gene ends were 6 bases for V and 0 bases for J; bases not matched to a gene: 4. The CDR3 extends over 15 amino acids. CDR3 nucleotide sequence: TGTGCCAGCAGGATAGCGGGGAGCTCCTACAATGAGCAGTTCTTC. Amino acid sequence: CASRIAGSSYNEQFF.

The V and J genes are TRBV25-1 and TRBJ2-7; D may be TRBD1 (5 bases). The germline V and J ends were trimmed by 10 bases and 5 bases, with 12 bases remaining between them. The CDR3 runs to 11 residues. The germline V gene has CDR1 MGHDK and CDR2 SYGVNS. CDR3: CATFDSNEQYF. The CDR3, as DNA: TGTGCCACCTTTGACAGTAACGAGCAGTACTTC.

The chain carries TRBV5-1 and TRBJ1-4; no clear D. V lost 0 bases, J lost 5 bases, and 17 bases lay in between. The CDR3 runs to 17 residues. Germline CDR1 and CDR2: SGHRS and YFSETQ. The CDR3 nucleotides are TGCGCCAGCAGCTTGGGAATCTGGAGCTACTGGAATGAAAAACTGTTTTTT. It specifies CASSLGIWSYWNEKLFF.

V gene TRBV29-1 combines with J gene TRBJ2-7; D is tentatively TRBD1 or TRBD2 (5 bases each). This CDR3 has 14 residues. CDR1 SQVTM and CDR2 ANQGSEA come from the germline V gene. The V end lost 3 bases, the J end lost 2 bases, and 14 bases lay between the germline ends. The CDR3 reads CSVEGTTSPYEQYF. The CDR3 DNA follows: TGCAGCGTTGAGGGGACGACGTCACCCTACGAGCAGTACTTC.

This clone was counted at least ten times. The chain couples TRBV6-4 to TRBJ2-3; D possibly corresponds to TRBD2 (5 bases). Germline V gene data show CDR1 as MRHNA and CDR2 as SNTAGT. Trimming left V 3 bases short and J 1 base short, with 8 bases between. This CDR3 is built from 14 residues. The CDR3 DNA is TGTGCCAGCAGTGAAGTGGGAGGCACAGATACGCAGTATTTT. Protein product: CASSEVGGTDTQYF.

This clone was detected ten times or more. The chain joins TRBV7-9 to TRBJ1-5; D remains unclear. The V gene's germline CDR1 is SEHNR and CDR2 FQNEAQ (reference sequence). V lost 5 bases to trimming and J lost 2 bases, with 13 bases between them. The CDR3 spans 15 residues. For the CDR3, the DNA is TGTGCCAGCAGCCCAAGTGACCCGGGCAATCAGCCCCAGCATTTT. As protein: CASSPSDPGNQPQHF.

Regarding this clone: A single base separates this from a much larger clone, so it may be a read error. The chain has TRBV2 and TRBJ2-7; D ambiguous. V was cut by 6 bases and J by 0 bases, with 6 bases left in between. The CDR3 has 12 residues. The germline V gene has CDR1 SNHLY and CDR2 FYNNEI. The chain's CDR3 is CASRESSYEQYF. In nucleotides, the CDR3 is TGTGCCAGCAGGGAGAGCTCCTACGAGCAGTACTTC.

This clone was seen more than once but under ten times. The V and J genes are TRBV4-2 and TRBJ2-3; 7 bases map to TRBD2. V lost 0 bases and J lost 5; bases outside the gene matches: 8. The CDR3 has 16 amino acids. Germline V gene data show CDR1 as LGHNA and CDR2 as YNFKEQ. CDR3 protein: CASSQESAGEGDTQYF. For the CDR3, the DNA is TGTGCCAGCAGCCAAGAATCGGCGGGGGAGGGAGATACGCAGTATTTT.

The V call is TRBV4-2, the J call TRBJ1-2; D gene ambiguous. Per germline, CDR1 LGHNA and CDR2 YNFKEQ. This CDR3 has 15 residues. V was pared by 5 bases and J by 2 bases, with 15 bases between. Here the CDR3 reads CASSSPGNRNYGYTF. In DNA form, the CDR3 reads TGTGCCAGCAGCTCGCCTGGTAACAGAAACTATGGCTACACCTTC.

Notes on this clone: Other nucleotide sequences from this sample produce the same CDR3. V usage is TRBV5-4 and J usage is TRBJ2-3, with D hard to call. Trimming removed 4 bases from V and 0 bases from J, with 3 bases in between. The CDR3 length is 12 residues. CDR1 is SGHNT and CDR2 is YYREEE in the germline V gene (reference sequence). CDR3 in amino acids: CASSRSTDTQYF. For the CDR3, the DNA is TGTGCCAGCAGCCGGAGCACAGATACGCAGTATTTT.

The J gene is TRBJ1-4, the V gene TRBV29-1, with 7 bases lining up with TRBD1. The ends lost 6 bases at V and 2 bases at J; junction bases unmatched: 6. CDR3 length: 14 residues. Germline V CDR1 and CDR2: SQVTM, ANQGSEA. CDR3 region: CSVLRQGTNEKLFF. Here the CDR3 DNA reads TGCAGCGTCCTCCGACAGGGTACTAATGAAAAACTGTTTTTT. Full variable domain (rest looked up from reference TRBV29-1 and TRBJ1-4): SAVISQKPSRDICQRGTSLTIQCQVDSQVTMMFWYRQQPGQSLTLIATANQGSEATYESGFVIDKFPISRPNLTFSTLTVSNMSPEDSSIYLCSVLRQGTNEKLFFGSGTQLSVL.

The genes are TRBV14 and TRBJ1-2, with a tentative D call TRBD1 (5 bases). CDR1 is SGHDN and CDR2 is FVKESK in the germline V gene. Trimming pared 0 bases from V and 5 bases from J, leaving 13 bases between. The CDR3 covers 15 residues. In DNA, the CDR3 is TGTGCCAGCAGCCAAGAGGCAGGGTTTAAGTATGGCTACACCTTC. Encoded protein: CASSQEAGFKYGYTF.

This clone was observed a few times. This chain links TRBV6-6 with TRBJ2-1; D is uncertain. The CDR3 is 12 residues long. V lost 6 bases and J 6 bases, leaving 9 bases between the germline ends. CDR1 and CDR2 from the germline V gene are MNHNY and SVGAGI (reference sequence). The CDR3 reads CASSSWANEQFF. DNA for the CDR3: TGTGCCAGCAGCTCGTGGGCCAATGAGCAGTTCTTC.

The chain is built from TRBV6-1 and TRBJ2-1, with unresolved D. Germline lookup yields CDR1 MNHNS and CDR2 SASEGT. Trimming removed 3 bases at V and 0 bases at J, with 12 bases between. The CDR3 consists of 16 residues. The CDR3 region is CASSEWSAGSYNEQFF. In DNA form, the CDR3 reads TGTGCCAGCAGTGAGTGGAGCGCAGGCTCCTACAATGAGCAGTTCTTC.

The gene calls are TRBV5-1 and TRBJ2-1; 7 bases agree with TRBD2. The CDR3 loop spans 15 amino acids. Germline V gives CDR1 SGHRS, CDR2 YFSETQ. V dropped 4 bases and J dropped 0; count of bases not matched to a gene: 4. The DNA of the CDR3 is TGCGCCAGCAGCACCGCTAGCGGCTCCTACAATGAGCAGTTCTTC. Protein: CASSTASGSYNEQFF.

The chain's CDR3 is CASSPRPEGGTDTQYF. As DNA, the CDR3 is TGTGCCAGCTCACCGAGACCTGAGGGGGGGACGGATACGCAGTATTTT. The chain carries TRBV18 and TRBJ2-3; D might be TRBD2 (7 bases). Per the germline V gene, CDR1 is KGHSH and CDR2 is LQKENI. This CDR3 is built from 16 residues. The germline V and J ends were trimmed by 3 bases and 6 bases, with 19 bases remaining between them.

J is TRBJ1-4 and V is TRBV28; unclear D gene. The germline CDR1 and CDR2 sequences are MDHEN and SYDVKM. The CDR3 extends over 15 amino acids. The V gene lost 10 bases and the J gene lost 4 bases, with 19 bases spanning the gap. The DNA of the CDR3 is TGTGCCACCTCAGATCCAGCCGGTAGTAATGAAAAACTGTTTTTT. Amino acids: CATSDPAGSNEKLFF.

V gene TRBV13 combines with J gene TRBJ2-7, with TRBD1 identical over 8 bases. The CDR3 is 13 amino acids. The V and J ends lost 5 bases and 4 bases, in that order; junction bases with no gene match: 4. CDR1 PRHDT and CDR2 FYEKMQ come from the germline V gene (reference sequence). The CDR3: CASSERTGYEQYF. The CDR3 region has the DNA TGTGCCAGCAGCGAACGGACAGGGTACGAGCAGTACTTC.

This clone was seen only once. Other DNA sequences within the sample encode an identical CDR3. CDR3 nucleotide sequence: TGTGCCAGCAGATTAAAGGACTTAGGAAATCTTAATGAGCAGTTCTTC. Its translation: CASRLKDLGNLNEQFF. The chain links TRBV28 to TRBJ2-1; TRBD2 is a possible D gene (5 bases). This CDR3 spans 16 amino acids. Trimming left V 6 bases short and J 7 bases short, with 22 bases between. Germline V gene sequence: CDR1 MDHEN, CDR2 SYDVKM.

This chain uses TRBV5-4 with TRBJ2-7; 10 bases fit TRBD1. The CDR3 is 13 amino acids. CDR1 SGHNT and CDR2 YYREEE come from the germline V gene (reference sequence). V shed 4 bases and J 6 bases; nucleotides not matched to a gene: 4. The CDR3 DNA reads TGTGCCAGCAGCACCTGGACAGGGGGCGAGCAGTACTTC. It specifies CASSTWTGGEQYF.

The V and J genes are TRBV7-9 and TRBJ2-5; a weak D match, TRBD2 (6 bases). The V gene lost 3 bases and the J gene lost 5 bases, with 10 bases spanning the gap. CDR3 length: 13 amino acids. Germline V gives CDR1 SEHNR, CDR2 FQNEAQ (reference sequence). CDR3 region: CASSFETRETQYF. DNA of the CDR3: TGTGCCAGCAGCTTCGAGACTAGGGAGACCCAGTACTTC. The entire variable domain, with the rest obtained from reference TRBV7-9 and TRBJ2-5, is as follows: DTGVSQNPRHKITKRGQNVTFRCDPISEHNRLYWYRQTLGQGPEFLTYFQNEAQLEKSRLLSDRFSAERPKGSFSTLEIQRTEQGDSAMYLCASSFETRETQYFGPGTRLLVL.

This sequence joins TRBV2 and TRBJ1-5; D is unresolved. V was cut by 8 bases and J by 2 bases, with 10 bases left in between. The CDR3 length is 13 residues. Looked up from germline, CDR1 is SNHLY and CDR2 is FYNNEI. The CDR3 loop is CASYCGCNQPQHF. CDR3 sequence (DNA): TGTGCCAGCTACTGCGGTTGCAATCAGCCCCAGCATTTT.

This chain joins TRBV6-5 and TRBJ2-1; 10 nucleotides align to TRBD2. This CDR3 spans 13 amino acids. Trimming cost V 5 bases and J 8 bases; bases outside gene matches: 3. The germline CDR1 and CDR2 sequences are MNHEY and SVGAGI. The CDR3 sequence: CASSSGRGDEQFF. The CDR3 coding sequence is TGTGCCAGCAGTAGCGGGAGGGGGGATGAGCAGTTCTTC.

This chain joins TRBV25-1 and TRBJ2-1; a possible D gene is TRBD2 (6 bases). Germline-derived CDR1 and CDR2 are MGHDK and SYGVNS. Trimming cost V 3 bases and J 3 bases, with 21 bases left between them. The CDR3 extends over 18 amino acids. The CDR3 nucleotides read TGTGCCAGCAGTGAGGGGGGACGTGACCAGTCCGGCTACAATGAGCAGTTCTTC. As protein: CASSEGGRDQSGYNEQFF.

J is TRBJ2-1 and V is TRBV2; 11 bases fit TRBD2. The germline CDR1 and CDR2 sequences are SNHLY and FYNNEI. V shed 9 bases, J shed 4 bases, and the junction held 8 bases outside the gene matches. CDR3 length: 15 residues. CDR3 sequence: CASPTSGRTYNEQFF. CDR3 nucleotide sequence: TGTGCCAGTCCCACTAGCGGGAGAACTTACAATGAGCAGTTCTTC.